This entry lists 15 T cell receptor beta chains sequenced from one sample in a study of CXCR3 chemokines and chemotherapy response in bladder cancer. In TCRdb, the PCR reads were re-called with MiXCR into one record per CDR3 protein. The table shows over 10,000 distinct CDR3 sequences, with roughly 12% occurring only once. This specimen was acquired from a patient whose treatment included neoadjuvant chemotherapy. Receptors were obtained from a human donor with bladder cancer that did not respond to neoadjuvant chemotherapy.

This clonotype came up many times. This chain joins TRBV15 and TRBJ1-5; no definite D call. V lost 6 bases and J lost 0, with 15 bases in between. This CDR3 is 16 amino acids long. Germline CDR1 reads LNHNV; CDR2 reads YYDKDF (reference sequence). The CDR3 loop reads CATRGDLGFSNQPQHF. The CDR3 region has the DNA TGTGCCACCAGGGGAGATCTGGGGTTTAGCAATCAGCCCCAGCATTTT.

This clonotype has ten or more counts. The gene calls are TRBV10-3 and TRBJ2-3, with 8 bases that match TRBD1. Per the germline V gene, CDR1 is ENHRY and CDR2 is SYGVKD. The CDR3 is 15 residues long. V lost 8 bases and J lost 0; bases outside the gene matches: 7. The DNA for the CDR3 is TGTGCCATCCGATCGGACAGGGCTAGCACAGATACGCAGTATTTT. It encodes CAIRSDRASTDTQYF.

This clonotype occurred many times. V usage is TRBV5-4 and J usage is TRBJ2-1; 7 bases are shared with TRBD2. The V segment lost 2 bases and the J segment 3 bases; nucleotides outside the gene matches: 5. CDR3 length equals 15 residues. Germline V lookup: CDR1 SGHNT, CDR2 YYREEE (reference sequence). The CDR3 here is CASSFSAGDYNEQFF. For the CDR3, the DNA is TGTGCCAGCAGCTTTTCTGCGGGGGACTACAATGAGCAGTTCTTC.

This clonotype has ten or more counts. The J gene is TRBJ2-2, the V gene TRBV18, with 7 bases that match TRBD1. Unmatched junction bases numbered 4, after V lost 3 bases and J lost 3 bases. The CDR3 totals 15 residues. Germline V gene sequence: CDR1 KGHSH, CDR2 LQKENI. The CDR3 sequence: CASSPDRADTGELFF. The CDR3 bases are TGTGCCAGCTCACCTGACAGGGCGGACACCGGGGAGCTGTTTTTT.

This clonotype is labeled medium-sized (0.01 to 0.1%). The chain couples TRBV6-5 to TRBJ1-2; 11 bases line up with TRBD1. Germline trimming cut 6 bases from V and 2 bases from J; bases unmatched to any gene: 2. CDR1 is MNHEY, CDR2 SVGAGI, per germline. The CDR3 is made up of 14 amino acids. CDR3 protein: CASRGTGGNYGYTF. The CDR3 DNA sequence: TGTGCCAGCAGGGGGACAGGGGGGAACTATGGCTACACCTTC.

This clonotype was recorded many times. The J gene is TRBJ2-2, the V gene TRBV7-2; TRBD1 aligns across 7 bases. Looked up from germline, CDR1 is SGHTA and CDR2 is FQGNSA. The CDR3 loop spans 15 amino acids. The V gene end was trimmed by 5 bases and the J gene end by 6 bases; junction bases not matched to a gene: 9. The CDR3 DNA is TGTGCCAGCAGCCCCTTAGGACAGGTGGCCGGGGAGCTGTTTTTT. This codes for CASSPLGQVAGELFF.

A remark on this clonotype: Given a far larger clone just one base away, this is likely a sequencing read error. V is TRBV19 and J is TRBJ2-7; 12 bases align to TRBD2. The CDR3 has 15 residues. Germline lookup yields CDR1 LNHDA and CDR2 SQIVND (reference sequence). Germline trimming cut 7 bases from V and 7 bases from J; bases unmatched to any gene: 11. The CDR3 loop is CASTLTSGSYDEQYF. As DNA, the CDR3 is TGTGCCAGTACCTTGACTAGCGGGAGTTACGATGAGCAGTACTTC.

This clonotype was detected ten times or more. The V gene is TRBV5-6, the J gene TRBJ1-4, with a tentative D call TRBD1 (5 bases). This CDR3 contains 16 residues. Germline CDR1 SGHDT, CDR2 YYEEEE. Between the trimmed V and J ends, which lost 4 bases and 6 bases, there was a span of 19 bases. CDR3 sequence: CASSVYSARDYEKLFF. For the CDR3, the DNA is TGTGCCAGCAGCGTTTATTCGGCCAGGGATTATGAAAAACTGTTTTTT.

This clonotype has at least ten counts. The chain carries TRBV30 and TRBJ1-5, with 11 bases identical to TRBD1. From germline, CDR1 is GTSNPN and CDR2 SVGIG (reference sequence). The CDR3 extends over 13 amino acids. Unmatched junction bases numbered 2, after V lost 1 base and J lost 9 bases. The CDR3 is CAWSAGTGGPQHF. The CDR3 DNA reads TGTGCCTGGAGTGCAGGGACAGGGGGGCCCCAGCATTTT.

There are a few counts of this clonotype. The V call is TRBV7-9, the J call TRBJ1-5; D uncertain. The V gene lost 1 base and the J gene lost 0 bases, with 16 bases spanning the gap. Per the germline V gene, CDR1 is SEHNR and CDR2 is FQNEAQ (reference sequence). The CDR3 sequence is 18 residues long. The CDR3 reads CASSLDAGGLYSNQPQHF. DNA for the CDR3: TGTGCCAGCAGCTTAGACGCAGGAGGACTCTATAGCAATCAGCCCCAGCATTTT.

This clonotype was recorded many times. V is TRBV18 and J is TRBJ1-6; weak D call: TRBD1 (5 bases). Germline assignment: CDR1 KGHSH and CDR2 LQKENI. V lost 2 bases, J lost 7 bases, and 12 bases lay in between. The CDR3 consists of 15 residues. The CDR3: CASSPGRARNSPLHF. CDR3 in DNA: TGTGCCAGCTCACCAGGCAGGGCAAGAAATTCACCCCTCCACTTT.

This clonotype has at least ten counts. The rearrangement links TRBV6-5 to TRBJ2-7; TRBD1 agrees at 9 bases. The CDR3 is 14 amino acids. With 5 bases clipped from V and 3 bases from J, the junction kept 5 bases outside the gene matches. Germline CDR1 MNHEY, CDR2 SVGAGI. CDR3 DNA sequence: TGTGCCAGCAGTGCCGGGACAGGGAACTACGAGCAGTACTTC. It is translated as CASSAGTGNYEQYF.

The gene calls are TRBV29-1 and TRBJ2-5; D unresolved. Looked up from germline, CDR1 is SQVTM and CDR2 is ANQGSEA. The CDR3 length is 10 residues. V dropped 4 bases and J dropped 5 bases, with 5 bases sitting between them. The chain's CDR3 is CSVVWETQYF. The CDR3 nucleotides are TGCAGCGTTGTCTGGGAGACCCAGTACTTC.

This clonotype was picked up many times. V gene TRBV5-6 combines with J gene TRBJ1-6; the match to TRBD1 covers 7 bases. J gave up 10 bases and V 0 bases, and 7 bases lay outside the gene matches. CDR3 length: 15 residues. CDR1 is SGHDT, CDR2 YYEEEE, per germline. DNA of the CDR3: TGTGCCAGCAGCTTGGGACCAGGGGGTCGGTCACCCCTCCACTTT. Protein product: CASSLGPGGRSPLHF.

There are many counts of this clonotype. V usage is TRBV19 and J usage is TRBJ2-3; D gene uncertain. In germline, CDR1 is LNHDA, CDR2 SQIVND (reference sequence). Trimming took off 3 bases at V and 7 bases at J, with 5 bases between the two ends. The CDR3 is made up of 11 amino acids. CDR3 residues: CASSIEYTQYF. CDR3 coding DNA: TGTGCCAGTAGTATCGAGTATACGCAGTATTTT.